This T cell receptor beta chain was sequenced for a study of response to subunit inactivated influenza vaccine. The CDR3 has 19 amino acids. V was pared by 4 bases and J by 1 base, with 14 bases of the junction left unmatched. Germline CDR1 reads SGHAT; CDR2 reads FQNNGV. Via MiXCR, TCRdb re-called the RT-PCR reads, giving one row per CDR3 protein. There are roughly 570,000 distinct CDR3 sequences in the sample; approximately 12% occur only once, and around 13% lies in the top ten. The origin of this receptor is a man aged 50 to 60 who received an inactivated influenza vaccine. Sequenced material: PBMCs from blood, taken 45 days after vaccination. J is TRBJ1-5 and V is TRBV11-2, with 9 bases that match TRBD1. This chain's CDR3 is CASSYEGQGTLRSNQPQHF. CDR3 coding DNA: TGTGCCAGCAGCTACGAGGGACAGGGTACTTTGAGGAGCAATCAGCCCCAGCATTTT.